This T cell receptor (beta chain) was captured in a study of CD8 T cells in cerebrospinal fluid in Alzheimer's disease. TCRdb reworked the 10x single-cell sequencing reads into one entry per CDR3 protein, no DNA. Its table lists some 1,000 distinct CDR3 sequences. According to its frequency, this clonotype is medium-sized. The CDR3 extends over 17 amino acids. Germline V gene data show CDR1 as MNHEY and CDR2 as SVGAGI. Sequencing was done on a sample of cerebrospinal fluid. This clonotype originated in a human donor in good health. The chain employs TRBV6-5 and TRBJ2-1; TCRdb selects TRBD1, and the lack of DNA leaves this call unchecked. CDR3 in amino acids: CASSPPGHGMRYNEQFF.